Shown below are 25 T cell receptor beta chains from a single sample sequenced in a study of blood T cells in healthy people across ages. Alongside a J-beta primer mix, a sample-barcoded 5' primer served in a second PCR lasting about 7 to 12 cycles. TCRdb independently ran MiXCR on the 5' RACE reads; one entry per CDR3 protein. The sample includes roughly 640,000 distinct CDR3 sequences, 25% to 35% of them seen just once. Sample: blood. These receptors originate from a woman older than 75 in good health.

This chain uses TRBV3-1 with TRBJ2-7; 10 nucleotides agree with TRBD2. The junction had 9 bases not matched to a gene; V was cut back by 0 bases and J by 7 bases. The germline V gene has CDR1 LGHDT and CDR2 YNNKEL (reference sequence). The CDR3 contains 16 residues. The CDR3 loop reads CASSQEASGGYNEQYF. CDR3 in DNA: TGTGCCAGCAGCCAAGAAGCTAGCGGGGGTTACAATGAGCAGTACTTC.

The chain carries TRBV13 and TRBJ1-1; TRBD1 aligns across 8 bases. Trimming cost V 1 base and J 5 bases; bases outside gene matches: 6. This CDR3 comprises 15 residues. Germline loops: CDR1 PRHDT, CDR2 FYEKMQ (reference sequence). CDR3 residues: CASSLAGGARTEAFF. The CDR3 nucleotides are TGTGCCAGCAGCTTAGCAGGGGGCGCGAGGACTGAAGCTTTCTTT.

This clonotype occurred many times. The rearrangement uses TRBV3-1 and TRBJ2-1; tentative D call: TRBD2 (5 bases). Germline CDR1 reads LGHDT; CDR2 reads YNNKEL (reference sequence). V dropped 8 bases and J dropped 5 bases, with 7 bases sitting between them. The CDR3 is made up of 11 amino acids. Here the CDR3 reads CASWRNNEQFF. As DNA, the CDR3 is TGTGCCAGCTGGAGGAACAATGAGCAGTTCTTC.

The table lists this clonotype with many counts. This clone may be a read error of a much larger clone one base away. V usage is TRBV29-1 and J usage is TRBJ2-1; 7 nucleotides match TRBD1. The end of the DNA fits TRBJ2-7 better, so the J call may be wrong. Germline CDR1 reads SQVTM; CDR2 reads ANQGSEA. The CDR3 has 14 amino acids. CDR3 loop: CSVKPTGQYNEQYF. In DNA, the CDR3 is TGCAGCGTTAAACCCACGGGACAGTACAATGAGCAGTACTTC.

There are many counts of this clonotype. The J gene is TRBJ2-3, the V gene TRBV7-2; D may be TRBD1 or TRBD2 (6 bases each). CDR1 SGHTA and CDR2 FQGNSA come from the germline V gene. Deletions cut 1 base from V and 2 bases from J, with 13 bases between. The CDR3 sequence is 16 residues long. The CDR3 DNA reads as TGTGCCAGCAGCTTAGGGGGGCTAGCGCACACAGATACGCAGTATTTT. Translated, it gives CASSLGGLAHTDTQYF.

The sample holds a few counts of this clonotype. This chain links TRBV12-5 with TRBJ1-5, with TRBD1 as a possible D gene (5 bases). Germline CDR1 reads LGHNT; CDR2 reads FRNRAP. This CDR3 spans 13 amino acids. Trimming stripped 0 bases from V and 7 bases from J, with 7 bases between. The CDR3: CASGLVKGQPQHF. As DNA, the CDR3 is TGTGCTAGTGGTTTGGTAAAGGGGCAGCCCCAGCATTTT.

This clonotype has just a few counts. V and J are TRBV20-1 and TRBJ1-5; D may be TRBD1 (5 bases). Germline lookup yields CDR1 DFQATT and CDR2 SNEGSKA (reference sequence). CDR3 size: 13 residues. V was cut by 3 bases and J by 3 bases, with 9 bases left in between. CDR3 in amino acids: CSARGQYNQPQHF. The CDR3 DNA follows: TGCAGTGCTAGGGGGCAGTACAATCAGCCCCAGCATTTT.

The gene calls are TRBV7-2 and TRBJ2-3, with 7 bases aligning to TRBD2. Germline V gene lookup returns CDR1 SGHTA and CDR2 FQGNSA. The V segment lost 5 bases and the J segment 0 bases; nucleotides outside the gene matches: 11. The CDR3 consists of 17 residues. The DNA of the CDR3 is TGTGCCAGCAGCCATGGAGGAGCGGGAACTAGCACAGATACGCAGTATTTT. Translated: CASSHGGAGTSTDTQYF.

The chain employs TRBV18 and TRBJ1-1; D perhaps matches TRBD1 (6 bases). The germline V and J ends were trimmed by 2 bases and 0 bases, with 13 bases remaining between them. Germline CDR1 and CDR2: KGHSH and LQKENI. The CDR3 extends over 16 amino acids. CDR3 nucleotide sequence: TGTGCCAGCTCACCAGTACCAGGGGCGATGAACACTGAAGCTTTCTTT. Its protein is CASSPVPGAMNTEAFF.

This clonotype was seen a few times. The chain joins TRBV2 to TRBJ1-5; D unclear. The germline CDR1 and CDR2 sequences are SNHLY and FYNNEI. The CDR3 sequence is 13 residues long. The ends were cut back, 5 bases at V and 4 bases at J, with 9 bases in the middle. CDR3 in amino acids: CASSRYQNQPQHF. The CDR3 DNA reads TGTGCCAGCAGTCGGTACCAGAATCAGCCCCAGCATTTT.

V gene TRBV5-1 combines with J gene TRBJ1-3, with a possible D match to TRBD1 (6 bases). The CDR3 runs to 14 residues. Between the trimmed V and J ends, which lost 6 bases and 2 bases, there was a span of 12 bases. The germline CDR1 and CDR2 sequences are SGHRS and YFSETQ. The CDR3 loop reads CASNPAGAGNTIYF. The CDR3 region has the DNA TGCGCCAGCAATCCGGCAGGGGCTGGAAACACCATATATTTT.

The chain uses TRBV30 and TRBJ2-5; 12 nucleotides match TRBD2. The J call is uncertain, as TRBJ2-7 better fits the DNA end. Germline CDR1 reads GTSNPN; CDR2 reads SVGIG (reference sequence). CDR3 length equals 14 residues. The CDR3 bases are TGTGCCTGGAAAACTAGCGGGGGGCCTTACGAGCAGTACTTC. It specifies CAWKTSGGPYEQYF.

This clonotype was counted at least ten times. This rearrangement joins TRBV4-2 to TRBJ2-1; weak D call: TRBD1 (5 bases). This CDR3 spans 17 amino acids. The germline V gene has CDR1 LGHNA and CDR2 YNFKEQ. Deletions cut 0 bases from V and 3 bases from J, with 15 bases between. The CDR3, as DNA: TGTGCCAGCAGCCAAGATTCAGGGCTAGGGGTCTACAATGAGCAGTTCTTC. The encoded protein is CASSQDSGLGVYNEQFF.

This clonotype was picked up many times. V and J are TRBV6-2 or TRBV6-3 and TRBJ2-7; D not resolved. Germline CDR1 MNHEY, CDR2 SVGEGT. Trimming removed 0 bases from V and 0 bases from J, with 18 bases in between. This CDR3 is 18 amino acids long. The CDR3 DNA reads TGTGCCAGCAGTTACTCTTTAGCCTTGTTGAAAGGCTCCTACGAGCAGTACTTC. Amino acids: CASSYSLALLKGSYEQYF.

The sample holds a few counts of this clonotype. The V and J genes are TRBV30 and TRBJ1-5; D unclear. Looked up from germline, CDR1 is GTSNPN and CDR2 is SVGIG (reference sequence). V was shortened by 8 bases and J by 4 bases, with 12 bases between the two germline ends. The CDR3 loop spans 12 amino acids. The CDR3 DNA reads as TGTGCCCTCGGCAGGAATAATCAGCCCCAGCATTTT. Its protein product is CALGRNNQPQHF.

J is TRBJ1-3 and V is TRBV29-1, with TRBD1 as a possible D gene (5 bases). The germline V gene encodes CDR1 SQVTM and CDR2 ANQGSEA. The CDR3 totals 17 residues. V lost 7 bases to trimming and J lost 4 bases, with 26 bases between them. CDR3 in DNA: TGCAGCGCCAAACCCTTGGGACCCTCAACTACAGGAAACACCATATATTTT. It specifies CSAKPLGPSTTGNTIYF.

This clonotype was detected many times. The V gene is TRBV7-3, the J gene TRBJ2-5, with 13 bases that match TRBD2. V lost 1 base, J lost 5 bases, and 4 bases stayed unmatched. This CDR3 has 16 residues. From germline, CDR1 is SGHTA and CDR2 FQGTGA. This CDR3 reads CASSLSRTSGGETQYF. In DNA, the CDR3 is TGTGCCAGCAGCTTAAGTCGGACTAGCGGGGGTGAGACCCAGTACTTC.

This clonotype was detected many times. The V call is TRBV10-3, the J call TRBJ1-6; possible D gene TRBD1, 6 bases. The CDR3 totals 15 residues. The germline V gene encodes CDR1 ENHRY and CDR2 SYGVKD. Trimming took 6 bases from V and 6 from J, leaving 15 bases between them. Here the CDR3 DNA reads TGTGCCATCAGGCGCCAGGGAGGGGGTAATTCACCCCTCCACTTT. The encoded protein is CAIRRQGGGNSPLHF.

In its sample, this clonotype was seen a few times. The chain carries TRBV7-9 and TRBJ2-6; TRBD1 matches 10 bases. The trim removed 2 bases at V and 1 base at J, leaving 5 bases unmatched. The CDR3 spans 18 residues. From germline, CDR1 is SEHNR and CDR2 FQNEAQ (reference sequence). Written as DNA, the CDR3 is TGTGCCAGCAGCTTACAGACAGGGGGCTTTTCTGGGGCCAACGTCCTGACTTTC. This encodes CASSLQTGGFSGANVLTF.

This clonotype was detected a few times. The chain is built from TRBV15 and TRBJ1-2; 9 bases align to TRBD1. This CDR3 has 14 residues. The V gene end was trimmed by 5 bases and the J gene end by 8 bases; junction bases not matched to a gene: 9. In germline, CDR1 is LNHNV, CDR2 YYDKDF (reference sequence). The CDR3 spells CATSVWTGELGYTF. The CDR3 DNA sequence: TGTGCCACCAGCGTATGGACAGGGGAGTTGGGCTACACCTTC.

In this sample, this clonotype turned up many times. The CDR3 loop is CASSQVSRGEQYF. CDR3 nucleotide sequence: TGCGCCAGCAGCCAAGTCTCCCGGGGCGAGCAGTACTTC. The rearrangement joins TRBV4-1 to TRBJ2-7; maybe TRBD2 (5 bases). The CDR3 runs to 13 residues. V gave up 1 base and J gave up 6 bases, with 10 bases separating them. In germline, CDR1 is MGHRA, CDR2 YSYEKL.

This clonotype showed up just a few times. V is TRBV5-6 and J is TRBJ2-2; 10 bases map to TRBD1. The CDR3 runs to 16 residues. CDR1 and CDR2 from the germline V gene are SGHDT and YYEEEE. V shed 4 bases, J shed 4 bases, and the junction held 7 bases outside the gene matches. The DNA of the CDR3 is TGTGCCAGCAGCCGAAGGACAGGGGGTAGCACCGGGGAGCTGTTTTTT. Protein: CASSRRTGGSTGELFF. The full variable domain, in which reference TRBV5-6 and TRBJ2-2 provide the parts outside the CDR3, is DAGVTQSPTHLIKTRGQQVTLRCSPKSGHDTVSWYQQALGQGPQFIFQYYEEEERQRGNFPDRFSGHQFPNYSSELNVNALLLGDSALYLCASSRRTGGSTGELFFGEGSRLTVL.

This clonotype came up a few times. The gene calls are TRBV7-3 and TRBJ2-1; 11 positions agree with TRBD2. TRBJ2-7 explains the end of the DNA better; the J call may be wrong. The CDR3 sequence is 16 residues long. Germline lookup yields CDR1 SGHTA and CDR2 FQGTGA. DNA for the CDR3: TGTGCCAGCAGCCCTTCTAGCGGGGGGCGGTACAATGAGCAGTACTTC. Amino acid sequence: CASSPSSGGRYNEQYF.

The sample holds many counts of this clonotype. The chain recombines TRBV5-1 with TRBJ1-2; maybe TRBD1 (6 bases). Germline V CDR1 and CDR2: SGHRS, YFSETQ. V was shortened by 0 bases and J by 7 bases, with 16 bases between the two germline ends. The CDR3 covers 15 residues. CDR3 sequence: CASSLEAGALRGYTF. The CDR3 region has the DNA TGCGCCAGCAGCTTGGAGGCAGGGGCCCTCCGTGGCTACACCTTC.

In its sample, this clonotype was seen many times. The rearrangement uses TRBV12-3 or TRBV12-4 and TRBJ2-3; D gene ambiguous. The CDR3 totals 13 residues. V was pared by 6 bases and J by 1 base, with 8 bases between. CDR3 sequence reads: CASRPRGTDTQYF. CDR3 nucleotide sequence: TGTGCCAGCAGGCCAAGAGGCACAGATACGCAGTATTTT.